Shown below are 25 T cell receptor beta chains from a single sample sequenced in a study of CD8+ T cells in alopecia areata. Treatment described: oral pan-JAK inhibitor, 5-10 mg twice daily. Extraction of RNA preceded its reverse transcription into cDNA, which served as the sequencing template. TCRdb's table, derived via immunoSEQ multiplex PCR, lists solely in-frame clones and lacks some. The sample contains about 210,000 clones, about three fifths of which appear only once. The sample was CD4+ T cells sorted from blood, taken at week 4, from a patient treated with tofacitinib. Receptors originate from a human donor with alopecia areata.

The chain's CDR3 is CASSFSHRDTEAFF. CDR3 bases: TGTGCCAGCAGCTTCAGCCACCGGGACACTGAAGCTTTCTTT. V is TRBV7-8 and J is TRBJ1-1, with D uncertain. This CDR3 comprises 14 residues. V was pared by 3 bases and J by 3 bases, with 11 bases between. CDR1 and CDR2 from the germline V gene are SGHVS and FQNEAQ.

The J gene is TRBJ2-5, the V gene TRBV5-1; D unclear. The V end was cut by 4 bases, the J end by 2 bases, with 9 bases between. The CDR3 runs to 13 residues. The germline V gene encodes CDR1 SGHRS and CDR2 YFSETQ. The CDR3 bases are TGCGCCAGCAGCCGTTCCCTACAAGAGACCCAGTACTTC. This codes for CASSRSLQETQYF.

The V and J genes are TRBV4-3 and TRBJ1-1; 7 nucleotides agree with TRBD1. Trimming removed 3 bases from V and 5 bases from J; junction bases left unmatched: 12. The CDR3 runs to 16 residues. In germline, CDR1 is LGHNA, CDR2 YSLEER. This chain's CDR3 is CASSHRTGATGTEAFF. The CDR3 DNA follows: TGCGCCAGCAGCCACCGCACAGGGGCGACGGGAACTGAAGCTTTCTTT.

This chain joins TRBV30 and TRBJ1-2; 7 positions agree with TRBD1. Losses at the gene ends were 5 bases for V and 7 bases for J; bases not matched to a gene: 10. Germline V gene data show CDR1 as GTSNPN and CDR2 as SVGIG (reference sequence). The CDR3 contains 13 residues. The CDR3 loop is CAWEDGTARGYTF. CDR3 coding DNA: TGTGCCTGGGAGGACGGGACAGCGCGTGGCTACACCTTC.

This chain uses TRBV15 with TRBJ2-3; 8 nucleotides line up with TRBD2. Germline V lookup: CDR1 LNHNV, CDR2 YYDKDF (reference sequence). Trimming at V came to 0 bases and at J to 0 bases, leaving 14 bases not matched to a gene. CDR3 length: 20 amino acids. The CDR3 loop reads CATSRDLRPGGPHSTDTQYF. CDR3 in DNA: TGTGCCACCAGCAGAGATCTCCGACCGGGGGGGCCCCATAGCACAGATACGCAGTATTTT.

The chain recombines TRBV10-3 with TRBJ2-5; TRBD2 aligns across 8 bases. V lost 0 bases and J lost 9; bases outside the gene matches: 0. Germline lookup yields CDR1 ENHRY and CDR2 SYGVKD. The CDR3 has 12 amino acids. The CDR3 region has the DNA TGTGCCATCAGTGAGTCTAGCGGGGCCCAGTACTTC. It yields the protein CAISESSGAQYF.

The sample holds a few counts of this clone. This chain connects TRBV11-2 to TRBJ2-5, with 10 nucleotides matching TRBD2. V lost 2 bases and J lost 6; bases outside the gene matches: 3. There are 14 residues in the CDR3. The germline V gene has CDR1 SGHAT and CDR2 FQNNGV. CDR3 sequence: CASSLSGGAKTQYF. In nucleotides, the CDR3 is TGTGCCAGCAGCTTAAGCGGGGGGGCAAAGACCCAGTACTTC.

This clone was seen more than once but under ten times. The chain recombines TRBV5-6 with TRBJ2-3; tentatively, D is TRBD2 (5 bases). This CDR3 contains 13 residues. V was clipped by 4 bases and J by 1 base, with 7 bases between them. Per germline, CDR1 SGHDT and CDR2 YYEEEE. The CDR3 here is CASSQAGTDTQYF. In nucleotides, the CDR3 is TGTGCCAGCAGCCAAGCGGGCACAGATACGCAGTATTTT.

V is TRBV4-3 and J is TRBJ1-2; D not resolved. The CDR3 covers 16 residues. V dropped 3 bases and J dropped 0 bases, with 14 bases sitting between them. The V gene's germline CDR1 is LGHNA and CDR2 YSLEER. The chain's CDR3 is CASSQDSGSTNYGYTF. The CDR3 DNA reads as TGCGCCAGCAGCCAGGATTCAGGATCTACTAACTATGGCTACACCTTC.

Only a few counts were recorded for this clone. The chain links TRBV10-3 to TRBJ2-7; TRBD1 agrees at 9 bases. CDR3 length: 13 amino acids. V lost 0 bases and J lost 12; bases outside the gene matches: 6. Germline lookup yields CDR1 ENHRY and CDR2 SYGVKD. For the CDR3, the DNA is TGTGCCATCAGTGAGTCCCAGGGGACAGGGCTGTACTTC. Its translation is CAISESQGTGLYF.

This clone has only a few counts. The rearrangement uses TRBV19 and TRBJ1-1, with D maybe TRBD1 (6 bases). The CDR3 is made up of 13 amino acids. Trimming cost V 4 bases and J 4 bases, with 10 bases left between them. Germline CDR1 LNHDA, CDR2 SQIVND (reference sequence). The CDR3 protein is CASSSRGGTEAFF. In DNA, the CDR3 is TGTGCCAGTAGTAGTAGGGGGGGCACTGAAGCTTTCTTT.

The chain uses TRBV15 and TRBJ2-5; TRBD1 matches 7 bases. Germline CDR1 and CDR2: LNHNV and YYDKDF (reference sequence). V lost 5 bases and J lost 5; bases outside the gene matches: 14. The CDR3 contains 16 residues. CDR3 residues: CATSGGLGTARETQYF. For the CDR3, the DNA is TGTGCCACCAGCGGTGGCCTAGGGACAGCTCGGGAGACCCAGTACTTC.

The rearrangement links TRBV5-4 to TRBJ2-2, with 7 bases fitting TRBD1. Germline V gene lookup returns CDR1 SGHNT and CDR2 YYREEE (reference sequence). Trimming removed 1 base from V and 6 bases from J; junction bases left unmatched: 6. This CDR3 has 15 residues. CDR3 region: CASSLQQGVPGELFF. The CDR3, as DNA: TGTGCCAGCAGCTTGCAGCAGGGGGTCCCCGGGGAGCTGTTTTTT.

V and J are TRBV27 and TRBJ1-2; 10 nucleotides align to TRBD1. Trimming cost V 2 bases and J 8 bases; bases outside gene matches: 5. CDR1 is MNHEY, CDR2 SMNVEV, per germline (reference sequence). CDR3 size: 14 residues. Here the CDR3 DNA reads TGTGCCAGCAGTTTAAGACAGGGGGCGAGGGGCTACACCTTC. Translating gives CASSLRQGARGYTF.

Here the CDR3 DNA reads TGTGCCAGCAGCTTGGGCCTAGCGGGGAACAATGAGCAGTTCTTC. Amino acid sequence: CASSLGLAGNNEQFF. The chain recombines TRBV5-6 with TRBJ2-1, with 9 nucleotides matching TRBD2. The CDR3 spans 15 residues. V was pared by 0 bases and J by 5 bases, with 3 bases of the junction left unmatched. Germline CDR1 and CDR2: SGHDT and YYEEEE.

The chain links TRBV9 to TRBJ1-1; D not resolved. Germline V CDR1 and CDR2: SGDLS, YYNGEE. Trimming stripped 4 bases from V and 5 bases from J, with 18 bases between. The CDR3 is 15 amino acids. CDR3 sequence (DNA): TGTGCCAGCAGCCTCCTCTCCTCATTGGGTACTGAAGCTTTCTTT. This codes for CASSLLSSLGTEAFF.

The genes are TRBV5-1 and TRBJ1-2; maybe TRBD1 (5 bases). Germline values: CDR1 SGHRS, CDR2 YFSETQ. V gave up 3 bases and J gave up 6 bases, with 12 bases separating them. The CDR3 consists of 13 residues. The CDR3 DNA follows: TGCGCCAGCAGCTCAACAGGAGTGGATGGCTACACCTTC. Translated: CASSSTGVDGYTF.

This rearrangement joins TRBV5-4 to TRBJ2-3, with a weak D call TRBD2 (5 bases). V dropped 4 bases and J dropped 3 bases, with 12 bases sitting between them. The germline V gene encodes CDR1 SGHNT and CDR2 YYREEE (reference sequence). The CDR3 loop spans 14 amino acids. CDR3 region: CASSLGRGTDTQYF. CDR3 nucleotides: TGTGCCAGCAGCCTGGGCCGGGGTACAGATACGCAGTATTTT.

The chain joins TRBV2 to TRBJ1-5; no clear D. Germline V gene data show CDR1 as SNHLY and CDR2 as FYNNEI. V lost 5 bases and J lost 0, with 11 bases in between. CDR3 size: 15 residues. CDR3 residues: CASSPERYSNQPQHF. The CDR3, as DNA: TGTGCCAGCAGTCCGGAACGATATAGCAATCAGCCCCAGCATTTT.

The chain couples TRBV2 to TRBJ1-4; no reliable D call. Trimming removed 6 bases at V and 7 bases at J, with 9 bases between. Germline-derived CDR1 and CDR2 are SNHLY and FYNNEI. There are 12 residues in the CDR3. The CDR3 here is CASSEESEKLFF. CDR3 nucleotides: TGTGCCAGCAGCGAGGAGAGTGAAAAACTGTTTTTT.

Details on this clone: Additional DNA sequences in this sample encode the identical CDR3. The chain is built from TRBV6-1 and TRBJ1-1; D not certain. The CDR3 runs to 14 residues. Germline V gives CDR1 MNHNS, CDR2 SASEGT. The germline V and J ends were trimmed by 2 bases and 2 bases, with 9 bases remaining between them. CDR3 in amino acids: CASSERQENTEAFF. The CDR3 DNA reads as TGTGCCAGCAGTGAAAGACAAGAAAACACTGAAGCTTTCTTT.

The rearrangement joins TRBV29-1 to TRBJ2-3, with no clear D. The CDR3 extends over 13 amino acids. The ends were cut back, 4 bases at V and 2 bases at J, with 10 bases in the middle. In germline, CDR1 is SQVTM, CDR2 ANQGSEA. The CDR3 here is CSVVGRLTDTQYF. DNA for the CDR3: TGCAGCGTTGTAGGACGCCTCACAGATACGCAGTATTTT.

This clone was counted only a few times. The chain recombines TRBV30 with TRBJ2-2; tentatively, D is TRBD1 (6 bases). The germline V and J ends were trimmed by 2 bases and 5 bases, with 9 bases remaining between them. Per the germline V gene, CDR1 is GTSNPN and CDR2 is SVGIG (reference sequence). This CDR3 is 13 amino acids long. The CDR3 nucleotides read TGTGCCTGGAGTACACAGGGAACCGGGGAGCTGTTTTTT. It translates to CAWSTQGTGELFF.

There are a few counts of this clone. CDR3 sequence (DNA): TGTGCCTGGAATTCGGGCGGATACACTGAAGCTTTCTTT. This gives the protein CAWNSGGYTEAFF. The chain recombines TRBV30 with TRBJ1-1, with no clear D. Germline-derived CDR1 and CDR2 are GTSNPN and SVGIG (reference sequence). The CDR3 runs 13 residues. Trimming removed 4 bases from V and 3 bases from J, with 12 bases in between.

CDR3 residues: CSVGTENYGYTF. As DNA, the CDR3 is TGCAGCGTTGGGACGGAGAACTATGGCTACACCTTC. This sequence joins TRBV29-1 and TRBJ1-2; D is unresolved. The CDR3 loop spans 12 amino acids. Trimming removed 4 bases from V and 2 bases from J, with 8 bases in between. The germline V gene encodes CDR1 SQVTM and CDR2 ANQGSEA.